This T cell receptor beta chain appears in the sequencing data of a study of OX40 agonist ivuxolimab in advanced cancers. General observations from the study: Some of the nonresponding patients also showed low levels of normalized T-cell clonal expansion. The average count of expanded clones was higher among CD8+ T cells than among CD4+. At 0.1 to 3.0 mg/kg, clonal expansion of CD4+ and CD8+ blood T cells had occurred by week 6.

This clone appeared a few times. No antigen is known for it. Baseline was the first blood sampling point, followed by cycle 4 day 1 and cycle 7 day 1. In germline, CDR1 is MNHEY, CDR2 SVGAGI. J was trimmed by 3 bases and V by 0 bases; bases with no gene match: 3. CDR3 length: 15 residues. Here immunoSEQ multiplex PCR was the method, and the copy in TCRdb shows in-frame clones only, minus some. The sample shows over 40,000 clones, roughly 80% of them seen only once. Sequenced material: CD4+ or CD8+ T cells sorted from blood, taken in a trial of the OX40 agonist ivuxolimab. V and J are TRBV6-5 and TRBJ1-2; TRBD1 matches 8 bases. The TCR comes from an adult with an advanced solid tumor such as melanoma, head and neck, liver or kidney cancer. The chain's CDR3 is CASSYSAGGHYGYTF. CDR3 DNA sequence: TGTGCCAGCAGTTACTCGGCAGGGGGCCACTATGGCTACACCTTC.